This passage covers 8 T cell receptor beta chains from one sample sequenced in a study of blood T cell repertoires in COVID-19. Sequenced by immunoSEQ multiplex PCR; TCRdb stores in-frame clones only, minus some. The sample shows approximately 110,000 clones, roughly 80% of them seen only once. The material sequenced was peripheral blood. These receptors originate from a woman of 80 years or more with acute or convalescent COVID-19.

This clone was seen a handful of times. CDR3 in amino acids: CASSLGQGENQPQHF. The CDR3 DNA sequence: TGTGCCAGCAGCTTAGGACAGGGAGAGAATCAGCCCCAGCATTTT. The gene calls are TRBV7-2 and TRBJ1-5; the match to TRBD1 covers 7 bases. With 1 base clipped from V and 4 bases from J, the junction kept 4 bases outside the gene matches. CDR1 and CDR2 from the germline V gene are SGHTA and FQGNSA. This CDR3 contains 15 residues.

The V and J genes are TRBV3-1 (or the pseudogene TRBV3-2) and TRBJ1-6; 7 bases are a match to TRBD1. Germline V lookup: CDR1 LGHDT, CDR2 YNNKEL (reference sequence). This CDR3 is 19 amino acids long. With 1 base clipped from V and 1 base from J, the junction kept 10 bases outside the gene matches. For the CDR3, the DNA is TGTGCCAGCAGCCAAGCCACGCAGACAGGGTCGTCCTATAATTCACCCCTCCACTTT. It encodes CASSQATQTGSSYNSPLHF.

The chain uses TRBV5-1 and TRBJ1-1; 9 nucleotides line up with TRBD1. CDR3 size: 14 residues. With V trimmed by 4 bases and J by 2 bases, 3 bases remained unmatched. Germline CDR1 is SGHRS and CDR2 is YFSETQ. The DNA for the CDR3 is TGCGCCAGCAGCCCGGGACAGGGAAACACTGAAGCTTTCTTT. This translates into CASSPGQGNTEAFF.

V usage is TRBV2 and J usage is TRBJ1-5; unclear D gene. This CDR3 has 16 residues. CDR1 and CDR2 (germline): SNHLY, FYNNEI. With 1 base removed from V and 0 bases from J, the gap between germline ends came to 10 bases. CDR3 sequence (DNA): TGTGCCAGCAGTGAAGGGCGGGCCCGTAGCAATCAGCCCCAGCATTTT. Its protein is CASSEGRARSNQPQHF.

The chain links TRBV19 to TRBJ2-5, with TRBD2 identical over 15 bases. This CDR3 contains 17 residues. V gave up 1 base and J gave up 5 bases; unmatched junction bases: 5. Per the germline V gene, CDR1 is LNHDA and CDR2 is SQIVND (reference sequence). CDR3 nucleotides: TGTGCCAGTAGTATAGGGGGACTAGCGGGAGGTCGGGAGACCCAGTACTTC. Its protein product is CASSIGGLAGGRETQYF.

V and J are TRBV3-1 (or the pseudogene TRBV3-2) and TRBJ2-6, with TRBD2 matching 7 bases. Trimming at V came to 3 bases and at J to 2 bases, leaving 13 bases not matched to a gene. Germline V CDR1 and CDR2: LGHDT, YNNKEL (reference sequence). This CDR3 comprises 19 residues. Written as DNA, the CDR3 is TGTGCCAGCAGCCACCTCCGGGGGAGGGCTTGGGCTGGGGCCAACGTCCTGACTTTC. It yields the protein CASSHLRGRAWAGANVLTF.

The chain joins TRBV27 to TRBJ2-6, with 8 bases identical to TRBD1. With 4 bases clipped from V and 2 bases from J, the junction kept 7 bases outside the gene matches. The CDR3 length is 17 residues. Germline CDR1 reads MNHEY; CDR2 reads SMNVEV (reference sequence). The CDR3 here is CASSSRQGRAGANVLTF. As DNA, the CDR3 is TGTGCCAGCAGTTCGAGACAGGGGCGGGCTGGGGCCAACGTCCTGACTTTC.

The CDR3 coding sequence is TGTGCCAGCAGTCGAGCGGGAGCCCCCTACAATGAGCAGTTCTTC. This encodes CASSRAGAPYNEQFF. V usage is TRBV11-2 and J usage is TRBJ2-1, with 8 bases aligning to TRBD2. Germline V gene lookup returns CDR1 SGHAT and CDR2 FQNNGV. Trimming cost V 6 bases and J 2 bases; bases outside gene matches: 6. The CDR3 sequence is 15 residues long.